The 9 T cell receptor beta chains presented below share a single source sample, sequenced in a study of tumor-infiltrating lymphocytes in primary liver carcinoma. Co-extracting RNA and DNA was done with about 18-33 mg of unsorted bulk tissue as input. From 450 to 600 ng total RNA, TCR beta cDNA was generated with a primer in the constant region. ARM-PCR was slightly modified, and three nested multiplex PCR rounds with it gave rise to the TCR beta libraries. Both of the initial two PCR rounds ran for around 9 cycles and employed TRBV1-TRBV30 forward primers alongside a C-beta reverse primer. MiXCR, run by TCRdb on the multiplex PCR reads, gives a single entry per CDR3 protein. The sample lists around 190,000 distinct CDR3 sequences, approximately 86% occurring once. The specimen was tumor tissue from primary liver carcinoma. These receptors all come from a man aged 40-55 years with primary liver carcinoma and hepatitis B virus infection.

This chain links TRBV6-6 with TRBJ1-1; the match to TRBD1 covers 10 bases. The CDR3 has 14 residues. V lost 5 bases, J lost 14 bases, and 14 bases stayed unmatched. Germline V gene sequence: CDR1 MNHNY, CDR2 SVGAGI (reference sequence). The CDR3 sequence: CASSGTGVRIETFF. CDR3 DNA sequence: TGTGCCAGCAGTGGGACAGGGGTAAGGATTGAAACATTCTTT.

The gene calls are TRBV28 and TRBJ2-1, with 8 bases matching TRBD2. This CDR3 has 18 residues. Trimming at V came to 5 bases and at J to 2 bases, leaving 14 bases not matched to a gene. Germline V gene lookup returns CDR1 MDHEN and CDR2 SYDVKM. The CDR3 protein is CASSPLGFAGGPYNEQFF. As DNA, the CDR3 is TGTGCCAGCAGTCCCCTCGGATTTGCGGGAGGTCCCTACAATGAGCAGTTCTTC.

The count of this clonotype is one. A much larger clone differs from this one at a single base, so this may be a read error. The rearrangement links TRBV21-1 to TRBJ2-7; TRBD1, as called in the table, went unchecked against the DNA. TRBV21-1 is an annotated pseudogene. The length of the CDR3 is 17 residues. For the CDR3, the DNA is TGTGCCAGCAACCGAACTCCCTCGGGGACAGTGGCGCGCGAGCAGTACTTC. Protein sequence: CASNRTPSGTVAREQYF.

This clonotype appeared once. This chain connects TRBV25-1 to TRBJ2-5; D is uncertain. Germline assignment: CDR1 MGHDK and CDR2 SYGVNS. The CDR3 loop spans 12 amino acids. V was pared by 3 bases and J by 6 bases, with 8 bases between. The CDR3 reads CASSDGQQTQYF. CDR3 in DNA: TGTGCCAGCAGTGATGGGCAGCAGACCCAGTACTTC.

To note about this clonotype: At one boundary the junction diverges from the germline segment, which might be a read error. The chain uses TRBV5-6 and TRBJ2-5; 10 nucleotides match TRBD2. The CDR3 has 15 residues. CDR1 and CDR2 from the germline V gene are SGHDT and YYEEEE. Here the CDR3 reads CASSVLAGVRETQYF. Here the CDR3 DNA reads TGTGCCAGCAGCGTGCTAGCGGGAGTGCGCGAGACCCAATACTTC. Full variable domain (rest looked up from reference TRBV5-6 and TRBJ2-5): DAGVTQSPTHLIKTRGQQVTLRCSPKSGHDTVSWYQQALGQGPQFIFQYYEEEERQRGNFPDRFSGHQFPNYSSELNVNALLLGDSALYLCASSVLAGVRETQYFGPGTRLLVL.

Points on this clonotype: The junction departs from germline at one end; a sequencing error may be responsible. The chain is built from TRBV5-4 and TRBJ2-7; the match to TRBD2 covers 9 bases. The CDR3 runs to 15 residues. Germline V lookup: CDR1 SGHNT, CDR2 YYREEE (reference sequence). CDR3 nucleotides: TGTGCCAGCAACTCGACTAGCGGATTTTCCTACGAGCAGTGCTTC. Translating gives CASNSTSGFSYEQCF.

This clonotype has a single count. Germline and junction disagree at one end, which may indicate a read error. The chain carries TRBV30 and TRBJ2-1; D is possibly TRBD1 (6 bases). There are 14 residues in the CDR3. Germline loops: CDR1 GTSNPN, CDR2 SVGIG (reference sequence). In DNA, the CDR3 is TGCCCCTGGAGTAAGGGGGACCACCTAACTGAGCAGTTCTTC. It is translated as CPWSKGDHLTEQFF.

Notes on this clonotype: A single base separates this from a much larger clone, so it may be a read error. The V gene is TRBV30, the J gene TRBJ1-1; 8 nucleotides align to TRBD1. CDR1 is GTSNPN and CDR2 is SVGIG in the germline V gene (reference sequence). V shed 2 bases, J shed 4 bases, and the junction held 3 bases outside the gene matches. The CDR3 is made up of 13 amino acids. The CDR3 loop reads CAWSFTGGTEAFF. CDR3 DNA: TGTGCCTGGAGTTTCACAGGGGGCACTGAAGCTTTCTTT.

On this clonotype itself: The CDR3 ends on some other residue instead of the conserved phenylalanine or tryptophan, so this is likely a read error. V and J are TRBV11-2 and TRBJ2-5; D may be TRBD1 (6 bases). V was cut by 5 bases and J by 11 bases, with 24 bases left in between. Germline lookup yields CDR1 SGHAT and CDR2 FQNNGV. This CDR3 comprises 15 residues. CDR3 protein: CASSPRSAPGVTQYY. The DNA for the CDR3 is TGTGCCAGCAGCCCCCGGTCGGCCCCAGGGGTGACACAGTACTAC.